This T cell receptor (beta chain) was sequenced in a study of post-analysis software for immune sequencing data. This clonotype was seen a handful of times. Antigen unknown. Points from the study as a whole: Patients had higher frequencies than controls of roughly 5 TRBV segments, including TRBV5-6, TRBV5-1 and TRBV20-1.

Unique molecular identifiers were present in the TCR beta cDNA libraries. When about 0.85 to 11 million T cells were used, they gave roughly 500,000 cDNA molecules. TCRdb independently ran MiXCR on the PCR reads; one entry per CDR3 protein. The sample records a few hundred thousand distinct CDR3 sequences, roughly 34% being singletons. The CDR3 runs 13 residues. In germline, CDR1 is MGHRA, CDR2 YSYEKL. Trimming cost V 1 base and J 3 bases, with 7 bases left between them. The chain is built from TRBV4-1 and TRBJ2-7; D ambiguous. Sequences were obtained from blood. This clonotype originated in a girl younger than 18 with multiple sclerosis. CDR3 region: CASSQVSFYEQYF. The CDR3 DNA reads as TGCGCCAGCAGCCAAGTGAGCTTCTACGAGCAGTACTTC.